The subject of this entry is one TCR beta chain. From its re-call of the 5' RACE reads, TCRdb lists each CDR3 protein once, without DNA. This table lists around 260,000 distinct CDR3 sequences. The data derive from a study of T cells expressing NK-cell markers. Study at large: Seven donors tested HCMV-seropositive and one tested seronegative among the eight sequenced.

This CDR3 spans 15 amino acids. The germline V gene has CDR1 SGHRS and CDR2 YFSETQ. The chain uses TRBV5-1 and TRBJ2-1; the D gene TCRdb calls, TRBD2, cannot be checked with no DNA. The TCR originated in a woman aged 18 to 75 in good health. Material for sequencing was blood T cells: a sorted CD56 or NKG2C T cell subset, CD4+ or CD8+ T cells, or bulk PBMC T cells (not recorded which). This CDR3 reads CASSAQTSGYNEQFF.